The 16 T cell receptor beta chains below all came from one sample that was sequenced in a study of control samples from healthy donors and cancer patients. TCRdb's copy holds only in-frame clones and misses some; the assay was immunoSEQ multiplex PCR. The sample records approximately 30,000 clones, roughly 94% being singletons. Sequenced input: blood. These receptors all come from a man aged 60 to 69 in good health.

The CDR3 DNA reads as TGCGCCAGCAGCCCGACCAGGGGAGATAATTCACCCCTCCACTTT. It translates to CASSPTRGDNSPLHF. The rearrangement joins TRBV5-1 to TRBJ1-6; D may be TRBD1 (6 bases). Trimming took 4 bases from V and 5 from J, leaving 13 bases between them. The CDR3 spans 15 residues. Per the germline V gene, CDR1 is SGHRS and CDR2 is YFSETQ.

The chain uses TRBV12-3 or TRBV12-4 and TRBJ1-4, with 8 bases fitting TRBD1. The trim removed 8 bases at V and 6 bases at J, leaving 2 bases unmatched. The CDR3 consists of 12 residues. The CDR3 nucleotides read TGTGCCAGCGGGACAGGTGATGAAAAACTGTTTTTT. It translates to CASGTGDEKLFF.

The V gene is TRBV28, the J gene TRBJ1-2; 8 bases map to TRBD1. Germline V CDR1 and CDR2: MDHEN, SYDVKM. V shed 5 bases, J shed 8 bases, and the junction held 7 bases outside the gene matches. This CDR3 has 13 amino acids. Here the CDR3 reads CASSPQGVGGYTF. CDR3 DNA: TGTGCCAGCAGTCCACAGGGGGTGGGCGGCTACACCTTC.

The table lists this clone with a count of one. The chain links TRBV6-5 to TRBJ1-5; possibly TRBD1 for D (6 bases). This CDR3 spans 14 amino acids. CDR1 MNHEY and CDR2 SVGAGI come from the germline V gene. V lost 10 bases, J lost 3 bases, and 16 bases lay in between. CDR3 nucleotides: TGTGCCACAGAGAGGGGGAGCCTCAATCAGCCCCAGCATTTT. Protein sequence: CATERGSLNQPQHF.

The V and J genes are TRBV28 and TRBJ2-3; the match to TRBD1 covers 8 bases. V was clipped by 7 bases and J by 4 bases; unmatched bases: 7. This CDR3 region has 14 residues. Germline values: CDR1 MDHEN, CDR2 SYDVKM. The CDR3: CASTRTGSADTQYF. CDR3 coding DNA: TGTGCCAGCACCCGGACAGGGAGCGCAGATACGCAGTATTTT.

This clone is a singleton in its sample. The rearrangement joins TRBV24-1 to TRBJ2-3; D not certain. The CDR3 sequence is 15 residues long. The V and J ends lost 4 bases and 2 bases respectively, with 12 bases between them. The germline V gene encodes CDR1 KGHDR and CDR2 SFDVKD. The CDR3 reads CATSDPSSPTDTQYF. The CDR3 coding sequence is TGTGCCACCAGTGACCCCTCTTCTCCCACAGATACGCAGTATTTT.

The chain has TRBV7-8 and TRBJ2-5; D gene unclear. The CDR3 sequence is 15 residues long. Trimming removed 1 base from V and 0 bases from J, with 9 bases in between. Germline V gene sequence: CDR1 SGHVS, CDR2 FQNEAQ. CDR3 region: CASSLEAVYQETQYF. In nucleotides, the CDR3 is TGTGCCAGCAGCTTAGAGGCAGTCTACCAAGAGACCCAGTACTTC.

The V gene is TRBV28, the J gene TRBJ1-4; TRBD1 matches 8 bases. Germline V gene data show CDR1 as MDHEN and CDR2 as SYDVKM. V shed 6 bases and J 7 bases; nucleotides not matched to a gene: 7. The CDR3 covers 14 residues. CDR3 sequence (DNA): TGTGCCAGCAGCCCGGGGGACAGGCGTGAAAAACTGTTTTTT. Its translation is CASSPGDRREKLFF.

This chain connects TRBV4-1 to TRBJ2-7; 9 nucleotides match TRBD1. CDR1 and CDR2 (germline): MGHRA, YSYEKL. After removal of 4 bases from V and 5 bases from J, the junction contained 6 bases not matched to a gene. The CDR3 length is 14 residues. CDR3 in DNA: TGCGCCAGCAGCCGATGGGACAGGGAAAACGAGCAGTACTTC. Its protein is CASSRWDRENEQYF.

This sequence joins TRBV7-8 and TRBJ2-6; D gene unclear. This CDR3 is 17 amino acids long. The germline gives CDR1 SGHVS, CDR2 FQNEAQ. V lost 1 base and J lost 1, with 11 bases in between. Written as DNA, the CDR3 is TGTGCCAGCAGCTTAGTGAGGTTCCCTTCTGGGGCCAACGTCCTGACTTTC. This translates into CASSLVRFPSGANVLTF.

The gene calls are TRBV2 and TRBJ1-1, with D uncertain. CDR1 and CDR2 (germline): SNHLY, FYNNEI. Trimming took off 7 bases at V and 3 bases at J, with 15 bases between the two ends. The CDR3 sequence is 14 residues long. The CDR3 DNA is TGTGCCAGCACCGAATGGGCTGACCACACTGAAGCTTTCTTT. Translation gives CASTEWADHTEAFF.

This clone turned up a few times. The chain is built from TRBV2 and TRBJ2-3; 11 bases match TRBD2. With 6 bases clipped from V and 4 bases from J, the junction kept 6 bases outside the gene matches. Looked up from germline, CDR1 is SNHLY and CDR2 is FYNNEI. This CDR3 has 15 residues. CDR3: CASRILAGEPDTQYF. The CDR3 DNA reads as TGTGCCAGCAGGATACTAGCGGGGGAGCCAGATACGCAGTATTTT.

V usage is TRBV27 and J usage is TRBJ1-1; 11 bases are a match to TRBD1. Germline-derived CDR1 and CDR2 are MNHEY and SMNVEV (reference sequence). Losses at the gene ends were 9 bases for V and 13 bases for J; bases not matched to a gene: 13. The CDR3 length is 13 residues. The CDR3 DNA follows: TGTGCCAGTAGACTCCGGGACAGGGGGTATAGTTTCTTT. This translates into CASRLRDRGYSFF.

CDR3 amino acids: CASSEDSIQPQHF. DNA for the CDR3: TGTGCCAGCAGCGAAGACAGTATTCAGCCCCAGCATTTT. The V and J genes are TRBV7-2 and TRBJ1-5, with D possibly matching TRBD1 (5 bases). The CDR3 consists of 13 residues. The germline CDR1 and CDR2 sequences are SGHTA and FQGNSA. The V gene lost 5 bases and the J gene lost 6 bases, with 11 bases spanning the gap.

The chain recombines TRBV20-1 with TRBJ1-2; unclear D gene. Between the trimmed V and J ends, which lost 3 bases and 0 bases, there was a span of 8 bases. The germline V gene has CDR1 DFQATT and CDR2 SNEGSKA (reference sequence). The CDR3 sequence is 13 residues long. CDR3 nucleotides: TGCAGTGCTAGTGAACAGACTAACTATGGCTACACCTTC. Translated, it gives CSASEQTNYGYTF.

V usage is TRBV7-2 and J usage is TRBJ2-6; 9 bases agree with TRBD1. Germline V gene sequence: CDR1 SGHTA, CDR2 FQGNSA. CDR3 length equals 19 residues. The CDR3 spells CATLGVVGTGSPGANVLTF. The CDR3, as DNA: TGTGCTACCCTAGGGGTCGTGGGGACAGGGTCGCCTGGGGCCAACGTCCTGACTTTC.